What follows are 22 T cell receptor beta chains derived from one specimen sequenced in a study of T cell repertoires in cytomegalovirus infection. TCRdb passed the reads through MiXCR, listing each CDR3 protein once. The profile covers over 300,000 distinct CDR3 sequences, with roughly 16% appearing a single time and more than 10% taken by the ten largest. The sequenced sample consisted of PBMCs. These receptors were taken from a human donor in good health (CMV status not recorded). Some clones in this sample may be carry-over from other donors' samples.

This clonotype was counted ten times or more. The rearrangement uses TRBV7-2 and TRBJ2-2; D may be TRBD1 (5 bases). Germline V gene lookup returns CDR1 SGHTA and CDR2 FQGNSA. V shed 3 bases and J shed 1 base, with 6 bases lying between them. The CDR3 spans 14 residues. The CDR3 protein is CASSLGRNTGELFF. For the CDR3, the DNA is TGTGCCAGCAGCTTGGGGCGGAACACCGGGGAGCTGTTTTTT. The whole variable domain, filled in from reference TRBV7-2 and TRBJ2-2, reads GAGVSQSPSNKVTEKGKDVELRCDPISGHTALYWYRQSLGQGLEFLIYFQGNSAPDKSGLPSDRFSAERTGGSVSTLTIQRTQQEDSAVYLCASSLGRNTGELFFGEGSRLTVL.

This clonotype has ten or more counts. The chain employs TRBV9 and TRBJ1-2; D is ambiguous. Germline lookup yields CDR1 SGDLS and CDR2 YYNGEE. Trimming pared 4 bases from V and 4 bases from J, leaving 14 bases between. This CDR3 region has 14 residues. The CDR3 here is CASSPSRAGYGYTF. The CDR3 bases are TGTGCCAGCAGCCCTTCACGCGCTGGCTATGGCTACACCTTC.

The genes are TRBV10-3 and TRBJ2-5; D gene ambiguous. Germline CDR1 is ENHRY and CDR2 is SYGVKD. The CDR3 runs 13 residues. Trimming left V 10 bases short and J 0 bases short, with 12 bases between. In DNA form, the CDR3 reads TGTGCCACCCTCTCAAGGAACCAAGAGACCCAGTACTTC. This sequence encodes CATLSRNQETQYF.

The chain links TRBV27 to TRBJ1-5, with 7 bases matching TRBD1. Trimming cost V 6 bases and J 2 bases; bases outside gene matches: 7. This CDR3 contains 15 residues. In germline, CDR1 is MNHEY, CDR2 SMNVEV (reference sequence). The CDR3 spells CASRLQGLGNQPQHF. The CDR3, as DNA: TGTGCCAGCAGGCTACAGGGGTTAGGCAATCAGCCCCAGCATTTT.

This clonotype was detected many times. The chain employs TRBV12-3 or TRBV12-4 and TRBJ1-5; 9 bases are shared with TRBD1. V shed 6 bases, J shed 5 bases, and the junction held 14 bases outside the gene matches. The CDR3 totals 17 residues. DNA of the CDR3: TGTGCCAGCAGCCCCACTCCCGGGACAGGGCCTTATCAGCCCCAGCATTTT. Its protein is CASSPTPGTGPYQPQHF.

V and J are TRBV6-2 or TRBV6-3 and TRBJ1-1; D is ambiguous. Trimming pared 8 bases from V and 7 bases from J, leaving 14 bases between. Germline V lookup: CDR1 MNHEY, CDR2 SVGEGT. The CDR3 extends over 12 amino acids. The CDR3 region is CASLYKDGEAFF. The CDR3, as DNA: TGTGCCAGCCTCTACAAGGACGGTGAAGCTTTCTTT.

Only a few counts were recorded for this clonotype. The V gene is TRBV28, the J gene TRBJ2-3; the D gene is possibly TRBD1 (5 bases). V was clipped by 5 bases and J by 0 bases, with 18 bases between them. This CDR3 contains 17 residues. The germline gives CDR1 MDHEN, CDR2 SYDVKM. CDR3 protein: CASSRYRQSTSTDTQYF. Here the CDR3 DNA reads TGTGCCAGCAGTAGATATAGACAGTCTACTAGCACAGATACGCAGTATTTT.

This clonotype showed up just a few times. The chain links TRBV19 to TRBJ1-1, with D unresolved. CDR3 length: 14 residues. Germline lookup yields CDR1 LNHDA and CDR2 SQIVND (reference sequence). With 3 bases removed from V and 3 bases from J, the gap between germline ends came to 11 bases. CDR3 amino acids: CASSMVWRDTEAFF. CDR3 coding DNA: TGTGCCAGTAGTATGGTGTGGCGGGACACTGAAGCTTTCTTT. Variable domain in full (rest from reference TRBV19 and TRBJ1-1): DGGITQSPKYLFRKEGQNVTLSCEQNLNHDAMYWYRQDPGQGLRLIYYSQIVNDFQKGDIAEGYSVSREKKESFPLTVTSAQKNPTAFYLCASSMVWRDTEAFFGQGTRLTVV.

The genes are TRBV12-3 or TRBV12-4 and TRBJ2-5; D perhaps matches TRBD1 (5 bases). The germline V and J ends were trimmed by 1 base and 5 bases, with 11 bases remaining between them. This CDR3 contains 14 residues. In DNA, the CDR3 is TGTGCCAGCAGTTTAGGTTCAGGGTCGGAGACCCAGTACTTC. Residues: CASSLGSGSETQYF.

CDR3 coding DNA: TGTGCCAGCAGTTTCGTGTCAGGGTTGGGATATGGCTACACCTTC. Its translation is CASSFVSGLGYGYTF. The chain combines TRBV27 with TRBJ1-2, with D possibly TRBD1 on 5 matching bases. This CDR3 has 15 amino acids. The V gene lost 3 bases and the J gene lost 5 bases, with 16 bases spanning the gap. Germline V gene data show CDR1 as MNHEY and CDR2 as SMNVEV (reference sequence).

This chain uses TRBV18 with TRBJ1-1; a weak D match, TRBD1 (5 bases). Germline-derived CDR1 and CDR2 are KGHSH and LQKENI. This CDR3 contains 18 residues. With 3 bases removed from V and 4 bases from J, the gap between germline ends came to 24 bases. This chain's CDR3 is CASSPRGPGTAPGTEAFF. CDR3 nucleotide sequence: TGTGCCAGCTCACCCCGTGGCCCCGGGACCGCTCCCGGCACTGAAGCTTTCTTT.

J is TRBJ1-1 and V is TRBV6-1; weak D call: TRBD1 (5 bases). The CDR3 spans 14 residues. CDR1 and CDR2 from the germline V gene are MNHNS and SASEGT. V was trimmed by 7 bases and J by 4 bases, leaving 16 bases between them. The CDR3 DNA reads TGTGCCAGCACCCCGCGGTGGGGGGGCACTGAAGCTTTCTTT. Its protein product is CASTPRWGGTEAFF.

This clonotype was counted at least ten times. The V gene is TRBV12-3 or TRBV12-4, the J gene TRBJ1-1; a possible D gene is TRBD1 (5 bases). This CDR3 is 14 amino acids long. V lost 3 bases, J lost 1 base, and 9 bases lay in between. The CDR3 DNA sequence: TGTGCCAGCAGTTTCGGGACGTCGAACACTGAAGCTTTCTTT. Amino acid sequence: CASSFGTSNTEAFF.

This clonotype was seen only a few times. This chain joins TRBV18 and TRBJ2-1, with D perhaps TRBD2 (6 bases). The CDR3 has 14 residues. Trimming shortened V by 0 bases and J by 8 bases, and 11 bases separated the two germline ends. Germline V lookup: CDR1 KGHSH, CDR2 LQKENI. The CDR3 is CASSPPATRHEQFF. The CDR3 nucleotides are TGTGCCAGCTCACCACCCGCGACTAGGCATGAGCAGTTCTTC. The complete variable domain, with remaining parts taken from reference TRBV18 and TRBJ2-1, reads NAGVMQNPRHLVRRRGQEARLRCSPMKGHSHVYWYRQLPEEGLKFMVYLQKENIIDESGMPKERFSAEFPKEGPSILRIQQVVRGDSAAYFCASSPPATRHEQFFGPGTRLTVL.

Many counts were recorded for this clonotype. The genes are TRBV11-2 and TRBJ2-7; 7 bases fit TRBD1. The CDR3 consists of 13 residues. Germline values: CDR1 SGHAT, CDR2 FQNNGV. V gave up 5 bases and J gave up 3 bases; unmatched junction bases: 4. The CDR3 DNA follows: TGTGCCAGCAGCCAGACAGGGTTCTACGAGCAGTACTTC. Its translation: CASSQTGFYEQYF.

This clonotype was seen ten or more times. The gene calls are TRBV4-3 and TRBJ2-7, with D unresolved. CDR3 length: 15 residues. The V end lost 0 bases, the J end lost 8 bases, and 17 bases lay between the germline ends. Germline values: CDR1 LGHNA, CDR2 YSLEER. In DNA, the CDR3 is TGCGCCAGCAGCCAAGAACCTTCAGGCTCTACGAAGCAGTACTTC. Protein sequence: CASSQEPSGSTKQYF.

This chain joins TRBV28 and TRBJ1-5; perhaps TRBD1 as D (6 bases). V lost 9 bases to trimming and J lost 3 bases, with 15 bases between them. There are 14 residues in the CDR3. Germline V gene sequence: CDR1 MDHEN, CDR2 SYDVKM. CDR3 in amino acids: CASSTGEYNQPQHF. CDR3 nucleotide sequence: TGTGCCAGTTCGACAGGAGAGTACAATCAGCCCCAGCATTTT.

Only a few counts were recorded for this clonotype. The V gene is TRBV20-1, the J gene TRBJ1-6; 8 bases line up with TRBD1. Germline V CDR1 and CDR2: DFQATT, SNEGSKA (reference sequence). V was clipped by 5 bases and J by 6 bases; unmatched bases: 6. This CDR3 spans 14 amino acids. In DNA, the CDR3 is TGCAGTGCTGCGAGACAGGGGCCTAATTCACCCCTCCACTTT. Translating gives CSAARQGPNSPLHF.

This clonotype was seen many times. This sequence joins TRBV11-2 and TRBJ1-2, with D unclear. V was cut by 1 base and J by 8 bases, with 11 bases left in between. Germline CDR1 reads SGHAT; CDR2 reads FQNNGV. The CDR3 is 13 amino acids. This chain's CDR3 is CASSLAPRWGYTF. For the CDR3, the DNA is TGTGCCAGCAGCTTAGCCCCAAGGTGGGGCTACACCTTC.

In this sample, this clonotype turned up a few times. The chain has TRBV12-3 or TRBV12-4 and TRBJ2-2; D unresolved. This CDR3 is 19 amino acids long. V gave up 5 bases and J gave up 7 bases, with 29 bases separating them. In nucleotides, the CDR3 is TGTGCCAGCAGTCGTTTAGATCTTCGCTGGACGGACCTGAGCGGGGAGCTGTTTTTT. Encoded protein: CASSRLDLRWTDLSGELFF.

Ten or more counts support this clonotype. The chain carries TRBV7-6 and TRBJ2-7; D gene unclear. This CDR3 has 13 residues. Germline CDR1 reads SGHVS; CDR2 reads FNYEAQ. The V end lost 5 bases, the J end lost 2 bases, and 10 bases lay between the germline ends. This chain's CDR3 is CASSPTEAYEQYF. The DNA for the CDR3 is TGTGCCAGCAGCCCAACAGAAGCCTACGAGCAGTACTTC.

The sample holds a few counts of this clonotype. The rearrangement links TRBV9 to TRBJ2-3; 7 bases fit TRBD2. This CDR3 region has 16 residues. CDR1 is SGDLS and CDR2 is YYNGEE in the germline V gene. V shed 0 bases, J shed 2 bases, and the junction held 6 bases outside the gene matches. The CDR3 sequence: CASSVGASGFTDTQYF. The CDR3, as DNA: TGTGCCAGCAGCGTAGGGGCTAGCGGCTTCACAGATACGCAGTATTTT.